Sequencing of this T cell receptor beta chain was carried out in a study of human T cells and chemical hapten exposure. TCRdb processed the RACE reads anew with MiXCR; each CDR3 protein has one entry. The repertoire holds roughly 88,000 distinct CDR3 sequences, around 9.5% seen once, with 3.6% in the top ten. Stated time point: pre-sensitization, week 0. Noted treatment: therapeutic diphenylcyclopropenone sensitization with weekly scalp DPC. To note about this clonotype: Possible read error: a much larger clone is one base away.

The CDR3 consists of 15 residues. The sequence was obtained from a woman aged 40 to 55 with alopecia areata. Some clones in this sample may be carry-over from other donors' samples. Sample: whole blood, taken in connection with sensitization to the hapten diphenylcyclopropenone (DPC). The chain recombines TRBV12-3 or TRBV12-4 with TRBJ2-3; D is uncertain. The CDR3 region has the DNA TGTGCCAGCAGTTTAATTCGGGCGCTCACAAATACGCAGTATTTT. Its protein is CASSLIRALTNTQYF.